This TCR beta chain was profiled in a study of cytomegalovirus exposure and HLA in healthy donors. Study conclusions and caveats: Analyzed later, association rates of TCRs varied across HLA loci, with DRB1 most and HLA-C fewest. TCR beta chains numbering more than 150 were designated cytomegalovirus-associated. Clonal expansion, a later analysis showed, was greater in HLA-associated TCR beta chains than in equally common others.

Remarks on this clone: Antigen specificity is unknown.

The germline V gene encodes CDR1 MNHEY and CDR2 SMNVEV (reference sequence). Trimming took off 7 bases at V and 2 bases at J, with 13 bases between the two ends. This CDR3 contains 14 residues. PCR primers comprised 60 Vbeta and 13 Jbeta primers. Some clones are missing from TCRdb's copy, which holds only in-frame ones; the method was immunoSEQ multiplex PCR. The table lists 87,000 or so clones, roughly 71% of them singletons. The sequenced material came from PBMCs. V usage is TRBV27 and J usage is TRBJ2-3; perhaps TRBD2 as D (6 bases). The source of this sequence is a woman in her forties in good health and CMV-seronegative. This chain's CDR3 is CASKEEGPTDTQYF. CDR3 bases: TGTGCCAGCAAAGAGGAGGGGCCCACAGATACGCAGTATTTT.